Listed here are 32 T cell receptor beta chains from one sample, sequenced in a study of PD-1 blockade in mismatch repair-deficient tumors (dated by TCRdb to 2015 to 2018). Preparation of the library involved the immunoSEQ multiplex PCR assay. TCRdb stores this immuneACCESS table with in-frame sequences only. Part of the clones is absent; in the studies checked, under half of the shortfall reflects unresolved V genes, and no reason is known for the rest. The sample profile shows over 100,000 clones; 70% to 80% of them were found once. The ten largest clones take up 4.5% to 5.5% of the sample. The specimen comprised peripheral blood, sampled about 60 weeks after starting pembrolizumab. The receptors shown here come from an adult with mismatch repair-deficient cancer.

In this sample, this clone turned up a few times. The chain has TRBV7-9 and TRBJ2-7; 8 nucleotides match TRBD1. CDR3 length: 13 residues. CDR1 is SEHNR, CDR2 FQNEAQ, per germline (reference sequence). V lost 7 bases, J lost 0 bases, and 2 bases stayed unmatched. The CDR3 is CASTDRGSYEQYF. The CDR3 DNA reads TGTGCCAGCACCGACAGGGGCTCCTACGAGCAGTACTTC.

DNA of the CDR3: TGTGCCAGCTCACCAGTTACTAGCGGACAAGAGACCCAGTACTTC. Translating it yields CASSPVTSGQETQYF. The chain combines TRBV18 with TRBJ2-5; TRBD2 aligns across 8 bases. This CDR3 contains 15 residues. Germline V gene sequence: CDR1 KGHSH, CDR2 LQKENI. J lost 2 bases, V lost 2 bases, and 4 bases had no gene match.

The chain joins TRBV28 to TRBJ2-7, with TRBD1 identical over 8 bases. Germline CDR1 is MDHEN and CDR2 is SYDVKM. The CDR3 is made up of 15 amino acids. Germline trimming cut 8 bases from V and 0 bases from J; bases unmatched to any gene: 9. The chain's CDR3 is CASGGQGQVSYEQYF. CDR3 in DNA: TGTGCCAGCGGAGGGCAGGGACAGGTCTCCTACGAGCAGTACTTC.

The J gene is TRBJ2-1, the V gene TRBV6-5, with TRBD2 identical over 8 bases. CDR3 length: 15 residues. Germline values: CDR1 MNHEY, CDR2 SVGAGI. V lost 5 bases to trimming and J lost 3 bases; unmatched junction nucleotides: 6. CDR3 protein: CASSLNSGNYNEQFF. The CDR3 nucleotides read TGTGCCAGCAGTCTCAATAGCGGGAACTACAATGAGCAGTTCTTC.

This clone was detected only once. CDR3 sequence (DNA): TGTGCCAGCAGCTTAGTTGGCGGAGGAGGCACCGGGGAGCTGTTTTTT. Protein sequence: CASSLVGGGGTGELFF. The chain combines TRBV11-2 with TRBJ2-2; D is possibly TRBD2 (5 bases). CDR1 and CDR2 (germline): SGHAT, FQNNGV. The CDR3 sequence is 16 residues long. V gave up 1 base and J gave up 4 bases, with 13 bases separating them. Complete variable domain (other parts from reference TRBV11-2 and TRBJ2-2): EAGVAQSPRYKIIEKRQSVAFWCNPISGHATLYWYQQILGQGPKLLIQFQNNGVVDDSQLPKDRFSAERLKGVDSTLKIQPAKLEDSAVYLCASSLVGGGGTGELFFGEGSRLTVL.

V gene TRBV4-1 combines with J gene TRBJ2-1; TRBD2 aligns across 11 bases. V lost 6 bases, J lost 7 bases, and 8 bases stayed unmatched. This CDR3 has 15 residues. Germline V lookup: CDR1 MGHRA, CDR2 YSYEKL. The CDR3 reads CASRLAGGPGNEQFF. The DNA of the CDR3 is TGCGCCAGCAGATTAGCGGGAGGGCCGGGGAATGAGCAGTTCTTC.

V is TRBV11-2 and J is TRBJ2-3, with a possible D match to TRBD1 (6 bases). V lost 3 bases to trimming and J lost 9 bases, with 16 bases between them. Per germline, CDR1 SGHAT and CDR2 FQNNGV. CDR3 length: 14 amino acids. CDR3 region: CASSFGQPRRTQYF. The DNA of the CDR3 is TGTGCCAGCAGCTTTGGACAGCCACGGAGGACGCAGTATTTT.

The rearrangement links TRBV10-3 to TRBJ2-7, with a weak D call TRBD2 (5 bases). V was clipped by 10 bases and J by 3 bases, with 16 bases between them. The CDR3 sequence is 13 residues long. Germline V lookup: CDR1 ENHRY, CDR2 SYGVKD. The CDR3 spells CASWGDPSYEQYF. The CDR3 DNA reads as TGTGCCAGCTGGGGAGACCCAAGCTACGAGCAGTACTTC.

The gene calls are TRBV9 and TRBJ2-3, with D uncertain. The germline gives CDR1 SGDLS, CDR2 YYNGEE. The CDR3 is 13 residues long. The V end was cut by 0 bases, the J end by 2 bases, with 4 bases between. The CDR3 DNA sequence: TGTGCCAGCAGCGTAGACCACACAGATACGCAGTATTTT. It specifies CASSVDHTDTQYF.

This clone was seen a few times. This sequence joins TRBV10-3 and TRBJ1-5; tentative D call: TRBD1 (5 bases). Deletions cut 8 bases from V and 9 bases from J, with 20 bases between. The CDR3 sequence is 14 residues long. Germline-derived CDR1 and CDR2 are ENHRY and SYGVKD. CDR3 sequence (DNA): TGTGCCATCGCCTCTCTGGGGGGAGAACGGCCCCAGCATTTT. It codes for CAIASLGGERPQHF.

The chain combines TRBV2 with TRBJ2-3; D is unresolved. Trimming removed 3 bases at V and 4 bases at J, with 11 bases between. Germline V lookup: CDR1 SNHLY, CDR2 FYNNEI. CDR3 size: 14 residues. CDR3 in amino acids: CASSERFMSDTQYF. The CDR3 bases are TGTGCCAGCAGTGAGAGGTTCATGTCAGATACGCAGTATTTT.

CDR3 sequence: CATAGGSSGNTIYF. The CDR3 nucleotides are TGTGCCACTGCAGGGGGTTCGTCCGGAAACACCATATATTTT. This sequence joins TRBV2 and TRBJ1-3, with 7 positions matching TRBD1. Germline V gene lookup returns CDR1 SNHLY and CDR2 FYNNEI. The length of the CDR3 is 14 residues. J gave up 4 bases and V 10 bases, and 10 bases lay outside the gene matches.

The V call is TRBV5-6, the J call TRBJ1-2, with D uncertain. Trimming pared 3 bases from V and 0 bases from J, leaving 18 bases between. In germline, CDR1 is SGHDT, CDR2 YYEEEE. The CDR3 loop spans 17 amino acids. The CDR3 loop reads CASSYLGRRTPNYGYTF. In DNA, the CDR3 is TGTGCCAGCAGCTACCTGGGGAGGCGAACTCCTAACTATGGCTACACCTTC.

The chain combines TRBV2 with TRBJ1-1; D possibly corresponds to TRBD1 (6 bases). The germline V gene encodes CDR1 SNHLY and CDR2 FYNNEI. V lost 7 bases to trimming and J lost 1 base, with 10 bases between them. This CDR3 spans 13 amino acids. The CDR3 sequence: CASKGEQNTEAFF. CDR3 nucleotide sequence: TGTGCCAGCAAGGGGGAGCAGAACACTGAAGCTTTCTTT.

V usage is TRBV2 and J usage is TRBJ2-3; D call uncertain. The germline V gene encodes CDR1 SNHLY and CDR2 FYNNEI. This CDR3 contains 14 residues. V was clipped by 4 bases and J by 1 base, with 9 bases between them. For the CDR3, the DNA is TGTGCCAGCAGTGGGAGTGGTGGCACAGATACGCAGTATTTT. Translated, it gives CASSGSGGTDTQYF.

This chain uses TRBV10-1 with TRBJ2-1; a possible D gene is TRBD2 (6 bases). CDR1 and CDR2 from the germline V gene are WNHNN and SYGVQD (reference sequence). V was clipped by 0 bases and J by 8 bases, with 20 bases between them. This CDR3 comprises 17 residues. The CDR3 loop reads CASSESGGGLVRHEQFF. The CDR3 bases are TGCGCCAGCAGTGAGTCGGGTGGAGGGCTAGTGCGTCATGAGCAGTTCTTC.

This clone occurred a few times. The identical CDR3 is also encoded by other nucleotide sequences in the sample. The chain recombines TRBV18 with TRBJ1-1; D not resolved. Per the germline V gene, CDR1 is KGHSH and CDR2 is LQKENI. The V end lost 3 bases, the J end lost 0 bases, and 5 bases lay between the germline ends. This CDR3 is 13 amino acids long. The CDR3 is CASSPDMNTEAFF. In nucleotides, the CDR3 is TGTGCCAGCTCACCTGATATGAACACTGAAGCTTTCTTT. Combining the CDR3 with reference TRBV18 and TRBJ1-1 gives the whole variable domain NAGVMQNPRHLVRRRGQEARLRCSPMKGHSHVYWYRQLPEEGLKFMVYLQKENIIDESGMPKERFSAEFPKEGPSILRIQQVVRGDSAAYFCASSPDMNTEAFFGQGTRLTVV.

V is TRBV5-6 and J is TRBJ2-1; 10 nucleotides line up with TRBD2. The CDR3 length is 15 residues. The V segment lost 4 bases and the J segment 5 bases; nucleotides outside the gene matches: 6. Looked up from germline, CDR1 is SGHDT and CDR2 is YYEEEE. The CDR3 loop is CASSPLAGAHNEQFF. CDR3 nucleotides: TGTGCCAGCAGCCCGCTAGCGGGAGCTCACAATGAGCAGTTCTTC.

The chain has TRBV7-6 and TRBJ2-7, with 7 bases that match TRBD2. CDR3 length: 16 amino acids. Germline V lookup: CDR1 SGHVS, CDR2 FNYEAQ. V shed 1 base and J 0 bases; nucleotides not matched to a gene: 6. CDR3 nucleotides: TGTGCCAGCAGCTTAGGTGGGCGGGGGACCTCCTACGAGCAGTACTTC. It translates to CASSLGGRGTSYEQYF.

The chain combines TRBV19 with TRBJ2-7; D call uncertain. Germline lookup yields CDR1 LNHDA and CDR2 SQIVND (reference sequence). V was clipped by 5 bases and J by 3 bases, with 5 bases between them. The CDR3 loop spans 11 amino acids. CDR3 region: CASSVNYEQYF. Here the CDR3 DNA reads TGTGCCAGTAGTGTCAACTACGAGCAGTACTTC.

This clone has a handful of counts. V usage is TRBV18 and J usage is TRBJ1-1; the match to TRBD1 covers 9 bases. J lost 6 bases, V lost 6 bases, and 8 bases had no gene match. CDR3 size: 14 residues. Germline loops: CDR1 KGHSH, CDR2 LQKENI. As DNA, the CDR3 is TGTGCCAGCTCCCCTCGGACAGGGGTCGCTGAAGCTTTCTTT. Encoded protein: CASSPRTGVAEAFF.

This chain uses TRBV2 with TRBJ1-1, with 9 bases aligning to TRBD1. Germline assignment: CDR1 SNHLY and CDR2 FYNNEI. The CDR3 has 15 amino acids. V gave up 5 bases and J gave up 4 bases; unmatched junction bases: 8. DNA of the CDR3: TGTGCCAGCAGTCCAACGGGACAGGGAAGCACTGAAGCTTTCTTT. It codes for CASSPTGQGSTEAFF.

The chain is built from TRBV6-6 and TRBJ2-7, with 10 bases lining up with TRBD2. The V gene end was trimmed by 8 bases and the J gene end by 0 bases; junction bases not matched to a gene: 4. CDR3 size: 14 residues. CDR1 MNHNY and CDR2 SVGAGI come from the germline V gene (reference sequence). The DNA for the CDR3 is TGTGCCAGCGTAGCGGGAGGCCTCTCCTACGAGCAGTACTTC. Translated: CASVAGGLSYEQYF.

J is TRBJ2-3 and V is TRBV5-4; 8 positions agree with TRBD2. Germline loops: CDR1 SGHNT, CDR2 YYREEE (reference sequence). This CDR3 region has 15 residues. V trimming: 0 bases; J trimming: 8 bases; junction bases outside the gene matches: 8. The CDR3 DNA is TGTGCCAGCAGCTTGGACGGGAGGGCCGGGGGTACGCAGTATTTT. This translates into CASSLDGRAGGTQYF.

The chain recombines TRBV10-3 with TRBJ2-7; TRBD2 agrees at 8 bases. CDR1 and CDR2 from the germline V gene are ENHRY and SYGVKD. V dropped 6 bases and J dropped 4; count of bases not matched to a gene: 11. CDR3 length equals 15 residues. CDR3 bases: TGTGCCATCAGCTCGACTAGCGATGGTAAATACGAGCAGTACTTC. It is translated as CAISSTSDGKYEQYF.

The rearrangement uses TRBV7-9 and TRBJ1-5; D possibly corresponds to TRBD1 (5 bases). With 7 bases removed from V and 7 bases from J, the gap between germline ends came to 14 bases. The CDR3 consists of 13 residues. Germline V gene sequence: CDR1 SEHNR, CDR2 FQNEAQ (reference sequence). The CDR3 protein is CASTPEGSQPQHF. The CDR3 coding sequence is TGTGCCAGCACCCCTGAGGGGAGCCAGCCCCAGCATTTT.

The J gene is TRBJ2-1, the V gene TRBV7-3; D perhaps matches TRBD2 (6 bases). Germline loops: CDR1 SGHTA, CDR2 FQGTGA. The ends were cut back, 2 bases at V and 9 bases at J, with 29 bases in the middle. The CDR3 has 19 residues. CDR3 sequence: CASSLVATVGSRVVREQFF. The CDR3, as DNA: TGTGCCAGCAGCTTAGTCGCCACAGTCGGGAGTAGGGTTGTTCGTGAGCAGTTCTTC. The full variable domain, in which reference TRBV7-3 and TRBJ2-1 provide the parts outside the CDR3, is GAGVSQTPSNKVTEKGKYVELRCDPISGHTALYWYRQSLGQGPEFLIYFQGTGAADDSGLPNDRFFAVRPEGSVSTLKIQRTERGDSAVYLCASSLVATVGSRVVREQFFGPGTRLTVL.

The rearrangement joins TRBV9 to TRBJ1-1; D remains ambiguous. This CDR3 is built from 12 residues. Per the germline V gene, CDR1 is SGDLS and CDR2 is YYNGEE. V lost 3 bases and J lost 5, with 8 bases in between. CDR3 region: CASSATGTEAFF. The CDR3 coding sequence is TGTGCCAGCAGCGCCACGGGGACTGAAGCTTTCTTT.

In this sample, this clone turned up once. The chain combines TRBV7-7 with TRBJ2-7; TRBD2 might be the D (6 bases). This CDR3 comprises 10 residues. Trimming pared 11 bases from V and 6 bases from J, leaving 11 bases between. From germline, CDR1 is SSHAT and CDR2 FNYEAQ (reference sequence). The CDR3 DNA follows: TGTGCCGTCGGGACTTCCGAGCAGTACTTC. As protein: CAVGTSEQYF.

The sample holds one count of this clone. The CDR3 spells CASSFSASGRAVETQYF. The CDR3 DNA follows: TGTGCCAGCAGTTTTTCGGCTAGCGGGAGGGCGGTGGAGACCCAGTACTTC. The chain employs TRBV27 and TRBJ2-5; TRBD2 agrees at 12 bases. There are 17 residues in the CDR3. Germline V gives CDR1 MNHEY, CDR2 SMNVEV (reference sequence). Germline trimming cut 3 bases from V and 5 bases from J; bases unmatched to any gene: 10.

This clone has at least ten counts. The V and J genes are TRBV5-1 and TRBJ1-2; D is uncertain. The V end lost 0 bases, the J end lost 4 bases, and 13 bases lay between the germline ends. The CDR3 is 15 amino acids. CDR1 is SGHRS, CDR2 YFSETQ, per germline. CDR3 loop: CASSLEAGAGYGYTF. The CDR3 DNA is TGCGCCAGCAGCTTGGAAGCAGGAGCGGGCTATGGCTACACCTTC.

The CDR3 loop reads CASPGLPVNEQFF. CDR3 nucleotides: TGTGCCAGTCCGGGACTGCCGGTGAATGAGCAGTTCTTC. This chain joins TRBV19 and TRBJ2-1, with D possibly matching TRBD2 (6 bases). Looked up from germline, CDR1 is LNHDA and CDR2 is SQIVND (reference sequence). Trimming shortened V by 8 bases and J by 7 bases, and 15 bases separated the two germline ends. The CDR3 is made up of 13 amino acids.